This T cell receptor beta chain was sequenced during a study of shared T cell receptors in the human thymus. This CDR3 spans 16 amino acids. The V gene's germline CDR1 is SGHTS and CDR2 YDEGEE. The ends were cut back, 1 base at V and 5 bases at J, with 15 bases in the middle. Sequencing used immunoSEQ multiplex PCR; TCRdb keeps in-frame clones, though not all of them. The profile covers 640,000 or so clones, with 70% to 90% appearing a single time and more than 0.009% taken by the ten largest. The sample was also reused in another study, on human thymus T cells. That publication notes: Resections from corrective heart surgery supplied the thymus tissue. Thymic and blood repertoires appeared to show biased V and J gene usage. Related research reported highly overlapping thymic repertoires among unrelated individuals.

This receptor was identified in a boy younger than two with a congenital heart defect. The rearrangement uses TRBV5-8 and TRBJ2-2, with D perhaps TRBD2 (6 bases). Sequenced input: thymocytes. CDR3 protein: CASSLRRESQTGELFF. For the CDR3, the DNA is TGTGCCAGCAGCTTGCGCCGGGAGTCACAAACCGGGGAGCTGTTTTTT.